Presented here are 25 T cell receptor beta chains from one specimen sequenced in a study of beta chain features in type 1 diabetes. Investigators reverse transcribed all isolated RNA, so they sequenced expressed TCRB transcripts. TCRdb's table, derived via immunoSEQ multiplex PCR, lists solely in-frame clones and lacks some. Seen here are around 330,000 clones, about 10% observed once, and the top ten hold over 0.015%. The sample taken for sequencing was naive CD4+ T cells from blood. The receptors were sampled from a woman in her twenties or thirties in good health.

This clone was observed a few times. V gene TRBV4-2 combines with J gene TRBJ2-7; a weak D match, TRBD1 (6 bases). Germline CDR1 and CDR2: LGHNA and YNFKEQ. V lost 6 bases to trimming and J lost 3 bases, with 21 bases between them. The CDR3 contains 16 residues. In DNA, the CDR3 is TGTGCCAGCAGTGAACAGGGTTTAGGGGGTCACTACGAGCAGTACTTC. Protein product: CASSEQGLGGHYEQYF.

This clone was observed a handful of times. The sample holds other DNA sequences that translate to the same CDR3. This rearrangement joins TRBV18 to TRBJ2-1; the match to TRBD1 covers 8 bases. Germline CDR1 reads KGHSH; CDR2 reads LQKENI. The CDR3 length is 14 residues. Trimming cost V 6 bases and J 5 bases; bases outside gene matches: 6. CDR3 residues: CASSPGQGNNEQFF. CDR3 in DNA: TGTGCCAGCTCGCCAGGACAGGGAAACAATGAGCAGTTCTTC. The full variable domain, rest sourced from reference TRBV18 and TRBJ2-1, is NAGVMQNPRHLVRRRGQEARLRCSPMKGHSHVYWYRQLPEEGLKFMVYLQKENIIDESGMPKERFSAEFPKEGPSILRIQQVVRGDSAAYFCASSPGQGNNEQFFGPGTRLTVL.

A few counts support this clone. The rearrangement uses TRBV5-6 and TRBJ2-1; 9 bases are shared with TRBD2. Trimming took 0 bases from V and 8 from J; bases not matched to a gene: 9. This CDR3 has 16 amino acids. Germline V gene lookup returns CDR1 SGHDT and CDR2 YYEEEE. CDR3 residues: CASSLGLAGLVDEQFF. CDR3 sequence (DNA): TGTGCCAGCAGCTTGGGCCTAGCGGGACTTGTCGATGAGCAGTTCTTC. The full variable domain, with the rest looked up from reference TRBV5-6 and TRBJ2-1, is DAGVTQSPTHLIKTRGQQVTLRCSPKSGHDTVSWYQQALGQGPQFIFQYYEEEERQRGNFPDRFSGHQFPNYSSELNVNALLLGDSALYLCASSLGLAGLVDEQFFGPGTRLTVL.

The rearrangement links TRBV9 to TRBJ2-1, with 8 bases identical to TRBD2. Germline V gene lookup returns CDR1 SGDLS and CDR2 YYNGEE. With 5 bases clipped from V and 0 bases from J, the junction kept 1 base outside the gene matches. The CDR3 loop spans 14 amino acids. CDR3 nucleotide sequence: TGTGCCAGCAGTACTAGCGGCTCCTACAATGAGCAGTTCTTC. It specifies CASSTSGSYNEQFF.

This sequence joins TRBV4-2 and TRBJ2-5, with 8 bases lining up with TRBD1. The CDR3 extends over 14 amino acids. The germline V gene encodes CDR1 LGHNA and CDR2 YNFKEQ. Losses at the gene ends were 3 bases for V and 5 bases for J; bases not matched to a gene: 5. Here the CDR3 reads CASSQVDREETQYF. CDR3 DNA: TGTGCCAGCAGCCAGGTGGACAGGGAGGAGACCCAGTACTTC.

The chain recombines TRBV29-1 with TRBJ2-1; TRBD2 matches at 11 bases. Germline trimming cut 5 bases from V and 10 bases from J; bases unmatched to any gene: 7. The CDR3 consists of 13 residues. CDR1 and CDR2 from the germline V gene are SQVTM and ANQGSEA. For the CDR3, the DNA is TGCAGCGTTTCCGGGACTAGCGGAAACGAGCAGTTCTTC. This encodes CSVSGTSGNEQFF.

This clone was seen only a few times. The V and J genes are TRBV29-1 and TRBJ2-2; TRBD2 aligns across 11 bases. Losses at the gene ends were 4 bases for V and 0 bases for J; bases not matched to a gene: 4. Germline V lookup: CDR1 SQVTM, CDR2 ANQGSEA. This CDR3 spans 16 amino acids. The CDR3 sequence: CSVVGLAEPNTGELFF. Written as DNA, the CDR3 is TGCAGCGTTGTGGGACTAGCGGAGCCGAACACCGGGGAGCTGTTTTTT.

This clone has more than one count but fewer than ten. J is TRBJ2-1 and V is TRBV5-1; maybe TRBD2 (6 bases). Looked up from germline, CDR1 is SGHRS and CDR2 is YFSETQ. The CDR3 loop spans 14 amino acids. V lost 4 bases and J lost 5, with 13 bases in between. The CDR3 DNA reads TGCGCCAGCAGCGTCGGGGGACCCAACAATGAGCAGTTCTTC. Translated, it gives CASSVGGPNNEQFF. Supplemented by reference TRBV5-1 and TRBJ2-1, the full variable domain reads KAGVTQTPRYLIKTRGQQVTLSCSPISGHRSVSWYQQTPGQGLQFLFEYFSETQRNKGNFPGRFSGRQFSNSRSEMNVSTLELGDSALYLCASSVGGPNNEQFFGPGTRLTVL.

The rearrangement joins TRBV7-8 to TRBJ1-1; the match to TRBD1 covers 9 bases. Trimming took 5 bases from V and 3 from J; bases not matched to a gene: 10. The CDR3 has 16 amino acids. The germline V gene encodes CDR1 SGHVS and CDR2 FQNEAQ. The CDR3 nucleotides read TGTGCCAGCAGCGATAGAAGGACAGGGGCGGACACTGAAGCTTTCTTT. Translating gives CASSDRRTGADTEAFF.

This clone was detected a few times. The CDR3 DNA reads as TGTGCCAGCAGCGGGATAGCGGACCCCTACAATGAGCAGTTCTTC. This codes for CASSGIADPYNEQFF. The chain employs TRBV9 and TRBJ2-1; tentatively, D is TRBD2 (6 bases). Trimming took 3 bases from V and 2 from J, leaving 12 bases between them. This CDR3 has 15 amino acids. CDR1 SGDLS and CDR2 YYNGEE come from the germline V gene.

The chain recombines TRBV7-2 with TRBJ2-5; perhaps TRBD2 as D (6 bases). The CDR3 covers 13 residues. V lost 8 bases, J lost 2 bases, and 12 bases lay in between. CDR1 SGHTA and CDR2 FQGNSA come from the germline V gene. CDR3 region: CASGAGRQETQYF. CDR3 in DNA: TGTGCCAGCGGTGCGGGACGGCAAGAGACCCAGTACTTC. Supplemented by reference TRBV7-2 and TRBJ2-5, the full variable domain reads GAGVSQSPSNKVTEKGKDVELRCDPISGHTALYWYRQSLGQGLEFLIYFQGNSAPDKSGLPSDRFSAERTGGSVSTLTIQRTQQEDSAVYLCASGAGRQETQYFGPGTRLLVL.

The J gene is TRBJ2-1, the V gene TRBV5-1; 10 nucleotides match TRBD2. The CDR3 runs 15 residues. Unmatched junction bases numbered 5, after V lost 4 bases and J lost 4 bases. Germline V gene sequence: CDR1 SGHRS, CDR2 YFSETQ. CDR3 DNA: TGCGCCAGCAGCCCGAGGACTAGCGGATACAATGAGCAGTTCTTC. Its translation is CASSPRTSGYNEQFF.

The CDR3 loop reads CASSQVWAASGKYEQYF. The CDR3 DNA is TGTGCCAGCAGCCAAGTTTGGGCAGCTAGCGGTAAATACGAGCAGTACTTC. This chain links TRBV4-2 with TRBJ2-7; TRBD2 aligns across 7 bases. V shed 1 base and J 4 bases; nucleotides not matched to a gene: 13. CDR1 and CDR2 (germline): LGHNA, YNFKEQ. The CDR3 length is 17 residues.

The chain has TRBV28 and TRBJ1-2, with D unclear. This CDR3 region has 12 residues. Trimming removed 5 bases at V and 7 bases at J, with 11 bases between. The germline CDR1 and CDR2 sequences are MDHEN and SYDVKM. CDR3 nucleotide sequence: TGTGCCAGCAGTCGCACTTCCGTTGGCTACACCTTC. Translating gives CASSRTSVGYTF.

The J gene is TRBJ2-3, the V gene TRBV7-2; weak D call: TRBD1 (5 bases). The V end lost 3 bases, the J end lost 6 bases, and 10 bases lay between the germline ends. Germline-derived CDR1 and CDR2 are SGHTA and FQGNSA. CDR3 length equals 13 residues. CDR3: CASSFGARDTQYF. The CDR3 DNA sequence: TGTGCCAGCAGCTTTGGGGCCCGGGATACGCAGTATTTT. The whole variable domain, remainder taken from reference TRBV7-2 and TRBJ2-3, is GAGVSQSPSNKVTEKGKDVELRCDPISGHTALYWYRQSLGQGLEFLIYFQGNSAPDKSGLPSDRFSAERTGGSVSTLTIQRTQQEDSAVYLCASSFGARDTQYFGPGTRLTVL.

A few counts support this clone. The V gene is TRBV5-4, the J gene TRBJ2-3; D is unresolved. The CDR3 totals 13 residues. Germline CDR1 SGHNT, CDR2 YYREEE (reference sequence). The ends were cut back, 1 base at V and 3 bases at J, with 6 bases in the middle. The chain's CDR3 is CASSLHGTDTQYF. The CDR3 DNA reads as TGTGCCAGCAGCTTGCACGGGACAGATACGCAGTATTTT.

This clone has just a few counts. The CDR3 loop reads CASSLFDPSVTYEQYF. Here the CDR3 DNA reads TGTGCCAGCAGCTTGTTTGACCCCAGCGTCACCTACGAGCAGTACTTC. The chain is built from TRBV7-9 and TRBJ2-7; D is unclear. This CDR3 region has 16 residues. Trimming stripped 3 bases from V and 2 bases from J, with 17 bases between. Germline values: CDR1 SEHNR, CDR2 FQNEAQ (reference sequence). The full variable domain, rest sourced from reference TRBV7-9 and TRBJ2-7, is DTGVSQNPRHKITKRGQNVTFRCDPISEHNRLYWYRQTLGQGPEFLTYFQNEAQLEKSRLLSDRFSAERPKGSFSTLEIQRTEQGDSAMYLCASSLFDPSVTYEQYFGPGTRLTVT.

J is TRBJ1-4 and V is TRBV9; 7 bases match TRBD1. The V and J ends lost 3 bases and 3 bases, in that order; junction bases with no gene match: 5. Germline V gene lookup returns CDR1 SGDLS and CDR2 YYNGEE. This CDR3 has 15 amino acids. The CDR3 coding sequence is TGTGCCAGCAGCGCAACCGGGACAGCTAATGAAAAACTGTTTTTT. Translation: CASSATGTANEKLFF.

This clone was counted only a few times. Other DNA sequences in the same sample also yield this CDR3. The CDR3 sequence is CASSLRPTDTQYF. For the CDR3, the DNA is TGTGCCAGCAGCTTACGTCCCACAGATACGCAGTATTTT. The V gene is TRBV7-3, the J gene TRBJ2-3; D is unclear. Trimming shortened V by 2 bases and J by 2 bases, and 5 bases separated the two germline ends. Germline CDR1 reads SGHTA; CDR2 reads FQGTGA. The CDR3 spans 13 residues.

This clone was counted between two and nine times. This sequence joins TRBV7-2 and TRBJ2-1, with TRBD1 identical over 8 bases. The CDR3 is made up of 16 amino acids. V shed 3 bases and J 1 base; nucleotides not matched to a gene: 5. Germline assignment: CDR1 SGHTA and CDR2 FQGNSA. The CDR3 region has the DNA TGTGCCAGCAGCTTTGGACAGGGCCTTTCCTACAATGAGCAGTTCTTC. As protein: CASSFGQGLSYNEQFF.

This clone has more than one count but fewer than ten. A read error may produce the germline difference seen at one junction end. The chain recombines TRBV7-7 with TRBJ2-3, with 11 bases matching TRBD1. CDR1 is SSHAT, CDR2 FNYEAQ, per germline (reference sequence). The CDR3 runs to 16 residues. The CDR3 loop reads CASSPGTGGSTDTQYF. The CDR3, as DNA: TGTGCTAGCAGCCCTGGGACAGGGGGAAGCACAGATACGCAGTATTTT.

This clone appeared a few times. The genes are TRBV28 and TRBJ2-7; D possibly corresponds to TRBD2 (6 bases). This CDR3 has 14 residues. The V and J ends lost 5 bases and 5 bases respectively, with 16 bases between them. Germline V gives CDR1 MDHEN, CDR2 SYDVKM. CDR3 coding DNA: TGTGCCAGCAGTCCCCATGGAGGGCGCGACGAGCAGTACTTC. Protein: CASSPHGGRDEQYF.

This clone came up many times. The chain is built from TRBV14 and TRBJ1-2; unclear D gene. Germline V gene lookup returns CDR1 SGHDN and CDR2 FVKESK. The CDR3 is made up of 13 amino acids. V was shortened by 1 base and J by 8 bases, with 11 bases between the two germline ends. The CDR3 nucleotides read TGTGCCAGCAGCCAAGGGAGGGATAGGGGCTACACCTTC. Translation: CASSQGRDRGYTF.

The V and J genes are TRBV7-6 and TRBJ1-4; D perhaps matches TRBD1 (5 bases). Trimming stripped 2 bases from V and 10 bases from J, with 14 bases between. The CDR3 covers 14 residues. CDR1 SGHVS and CDR2 FNYEAQ come from the germline V gene. CDR3 nucleotides: TGTGCCAGCAGCTTATGGGGGGAGGATGGAAAACTGTTTTTT. Amino acids: CASSLWGEDGKLFF.

The rearrangement links TRBV10-3 to TRBJ1-5; no clear D gene. This CDR3 has 13 amino acids. Germline V gene data show CDR1 as ENHRY and CDR2 as SYGVKD. V lost 7 bases to trimming and J lost 0 bases, with 7 bases between them. DNA of the CDR3: TGTGCCATCACCTCAGATAGCAATCAGCCCCAGCATTTT. It specifies CAITSDSNQPQHF.